This TCR beta chain emerged from a study of shared clonotypes between healthy human individuals. This CDR3 comprises 13 residues. Germline values: CDR1 SGHVS, CDR2 FQNEAQ. V gave up 5 bases and J gave up 1 base, with 9 bases separating them. The repertoire was sequenced with immunoSEQ multiplex PCR; TCRdb's copy has only in-frame clones and lacks some. The sample has more than 550,000 clones; roughly nine tenths are singletons. Naive CD8 cells lacked CD45RO, underwent positive selection for CCR7 and left out terminally differentiated effector memory CD45RA+ cells. The chain joins TRBV7-8 to TRBJ2-7; no reliable D call. Sequenced input: naive CD8+ T cells sorted from blood. The TCR was taken from a man aged 25-45 years in good health. CDR3 sequence: CASSLFASYEQYF. CDR3 nucleotides: TGTGCCAGCAGCCTCTTTGCGTCCTACGAGCAGTACTTC.